A single sample gave rise to the 14 T cell receptor beta chains below, sequenced in a study of blood T cell repertoires in COVID-19. TCRdb's table, derived via immunoSEQ multiplex PCR, lists solely in-frame clones and lacks some. The sample holds hundreds of thousands of clones, 87% seen once. Sequenced sample: peripheral blood. These receptors originate from a young woman who had recovered from COVID-19.

The CDR3 nucleotides are TGTGCCAGCAGCTTGAGACTAGCGGGAGGGCCCATGTCCTACAATGAGCAGTTCTTC. The encoded protein is CASSLRLAGGPMSYNEQFF. This chain connects TRBV11-2 to TRBJ2-1; 14 bases line up with TRBD2. Germline CDR1 and CDR2: SGHAT and FQNNGV. The CDR3 spans 19 residues. The V and J ends lost 3 bases and 1 base, in that order; junction bases with no gene match: 8.

The chain couples TRBV25-1 to TRBJ2-1; 10 positions agree with TRBD2. Germline CDR1 and CDR2: MGHDK and SYGVNS. The CDR3 contains 18 residues. The V and J ends lost 6 bases and 3 bases, in that order; junction bases with no gene match: 14. This CDR3 reads CASSKRSGLALNYNEQFF. The CDR3 bases are TGTGCCAGCAGCAAGCGGTCGGGACTAGCGTTAAACTACAATGAGCAGTTCTTC.

The CDR3 here is CSASNSGRLAGELFF. CDR3 DNA: TGCAGTGCTAGTAATAGCGGGAGATTGGCCGGGGAGCTGTTTTTT. The V call is TRBV20-1, the J call TRBJ2-2; 9 positions agree with TRBD2. Per germline, CDR1 DFQATT and CDR2 SNEGSKA (reference sequence). With V trimmed by 3 bases and J by 6 bases, 8 bases remained unmatched. CDR3 length: 15 residues.

The chain recombines TRBV19 with TRBJ2-1, with 7 bases that match TRBD2. Germline V gene lookup returns CDR1 LNHDA and CDR2 SQIVND (reference sequence). The CDR3 has 14 amino acids. The J segment lost 7 bases and the V segment lost 3 bases, leaving 6 bases of the junction unmatched. The CDR3 spells CASSMVGGPNEQFF. For the CDR3, the DNA is TGTGCCAGTAGTATGGTGGGAGGGCCTAATGAGCAGTTCTTC.

This clone was seen just once. This chain connects TRBV16 to TRBJ2-5, with no clear D. V gave up 0 bases and J gave up 4 bases, with 9 bases separating them. The germline V gene encodes CDR1 KGHSY and CDR2 FQNENV. This CDR3 is 14 amino acids long. The DNA of the CDR3 is TGTGCCAGCAGCCAATCGGCCTACAGAGAGACCCAGTACTTC. Encoded protein: CASSQSAYRETQYF.

The CDR3 DNA is TGTGCCAGCAGCTTCGTTTCAGGGCAGAGCTACGAGCAGTACTTC. Amino acids: CASSFVSGQSYEQYF. The chain carries TRBV7-9 and TRBJ2-7, with D possibly TRBD1 on 5 matching bases. The CDR3 spans 15 residues. V was clipped by 3 bases and J by 3 bases, with 15 bases between them. CDR1 is SEHNR, CDR2 FQNEAQ, per germline (reference sequence).

J is TRBJ1-1 and V is TRBV5-5; a possible D gene is TRBD1 (6 bases). Germline assignment: CDR1 SGHKS and CDR2 YYEKEE (reference sequence). The V end was cut by 2 bases, the J end by 0 bases, with 11 bases between. There are 15 residues in the CDR3. The CDR3 bases are TGTGCCAGCAGCTTTCCAGGGGTCCTGAACACTGAAGCTTTCTTT. It encodes CASSFPGVLNTEAFF. The variable domain in full, with the rest retrieved from reference TRBV5-5 and TRBJ1-1, is DAGVTQSPTHLIKTRGQQVTLRCSPISGHKSVSWYQQVLGQGPQFIFQYYEKEERGRGNFPDRFSARQFPNYSSELNVNALLLGDSALYLCASSFPGVLNTEAFFGQGTRLTVV.

This rearrangement joins TRBV7-9 to TRBJ1-2; D perhaps matches TRBD1 (5 bases). The germline CDR1 and CDR2 sequences are SEHNR and FQNEAQ (reference sequence). Trimming pared 5 bases from V and 2 bases from J, leaving 21 bases between. The CDR3 extends over 17 amino acids. CDR3 sequence reads: CASSRHQPARENYGYTF. CDR3 coding DNA: TGTGCCAGCAGCCGACACCAACCGGCCAGGGAAAACTATGGCTACACCTTC.

The J gene is TRBJ1-1, the V gene TRBV5-1; 7 bases map to TRBD1. The V gene end was trimmed by 0 bases and the J gene end by 0 bases; junction bases not matched to a gene: 2. Per the germline V gene, CDR1 is SGHRS and CDR2 is YFSETQ. The CDR3 sequence is 15 residues long. The CDR3, as DNA: TGCGCCAGCAGCTTGGGGACAGGAATGAACACTGAAGCTTTCTTT. Translated, it gives CASSLGTGMNTEAFF.

The genes are TRBV5-4 and TRBJ2-7, with a weak D call TRBD1 (7 bases). Germline loops: CDR1 SGHNT, CDR2 YYREEE (reference sequence). The V end was cut by 0 bases, the J end by 4 bases, with 17 bases between. This CDR3 spans 16 amino acids. DNA for the CDR3: TGTGCCAGCAGCTTGGCCGGCGGGACAGTCGAGTACGAGCAGTACTTC. Encoded protein: CASSLAGGTVEYEQYF.

The chain uses TRBV9 and TRBJ2-3; D is unresolved. The V and J ends lost 0 bases and 2 bases respectively, with 7 bases between them. This CDR3 is built from 14 residues. From germline, CDR1 is SGDLS and CDR2 YYNGEE. The CDR3 here is CASSVDRYTDTQYF. The DNA for the CDR3 is TGTGCCAGCAGCGTAGATCGGTACACAGATACGCAGTATTTT. The full variable domain, in which reference TRBV9 and TRBJ2-3 provide the parts outside the CDR3, is DSGVTQTPKHLITATGQRVTLRCSPRSGDLSVYWYQQSLDQGLQFLIQYYNGEERAKGNILERFSAQQFPDLHSELNLSSLELGDSALYFCASSVDRYTDTQYFGPGTRLTVL.

This clone was counted once. Compared with germline, one end of the junction differs, possibly owing to a read error. The gene calls are TRBV5-1 and TRBJ1-2, with 11 bases aligning to TRBD1. This CDR3 spans 15 amino acids. Germline V gene lookup returns CDR1 SGHRS and CDR2 YFSETQ. DNA of the CDR3: TGCGCCAGCACCTTGGGGACAGGGGGTTTGGATGGCTACACCTTC. Translated: CASTLGTGGLDGYTF.

The chain employs TRBV4-1 and TRBJ2-3; D is undetermined. Germline assignment: CDR1 MGHRA and CDR2 YSYEKL. Trimming removed 2 bases from V and 5 bases from J, with 8 bases in between. CDR3 length equals 13 residues. CDR3 nucleotide sequence: TGCGCCAGCAGCCAATTAATAGAAGATACGCAGTATTTT. Translating it yields CASSQLIEDTQYF.

The chain carries TRBV6-5 and TRBJ1-4, with 8 nucleotides matching TRBD1. The CDR3 length is 12 residues. J lost 6 bases, V lost 8 bases, and 2 bases had no gene match. Germline V gene sequence: CDR1 MNHEY, CDR2 SVGAGI. The CDR3 region is CASRQGHEKLFF. The CDR3 DNA is TGTGCCAGCCGACAGGGGCATGAAAAACTGTTTTTT.